The 15 T cell receptor beta chains in this list originate from one sample, sequenced in a study of cytomegalovirus exposure and HLA in healthy donors. With 60 Vbeta and 13 Jbeta primers, the PCR was carried out. TCRdb's table, derived via immunoSEQ multiplex PCR, lists solely in-frame clones and lacks some. The sample includes around 55,000 clones, roughly 70% of them seen just once. The sequencing input was PBMCs. The receptors stem from a man aged 40-55 years in good health and CMV-seropositive.

The V gene is TRBV6-5, the J gene TRBJ2-7, with a tentative D call TRBD1 (6 bases). CDR3 length: 15 residues. The germline gives CDR1 MNHEY, CDR2 SVGAGI. V gave up 6 bases and J gave up 0 bases, with 15 bases separating them. CDR3 bases: TGTGCCAGCAGGGGGAATACAGGGATCTCCTACGAGCAGTACTTC. Translation gives CASRGNTGISYEQYF.

The chain has TRBV29-1 and TRBJ2-5; possible D gene TRBD2, 6 bases. Deletions cut 8 bases from V and 7 bases from J, with 17 bases between. The CDR3 is 12 residues long. The germline V gene has CDR1 SQVTM and CDR2 ANQGSEA. The CDR3 here is CSPGLTGGTQYF. The CDR3 nucleotides are TGCAGCCCTGGACTGACCGGGGGGACCCAGTACTTC.

The rearrangement uses TRBV19 and TRBJ1-6; 9 bases match TRBD1. The CDR3 spans 14 residues. CDR1 LNHDA and CDR2 SQIVND come from the germline V gene (reference sequence). With V trimmed by 5 bases and J by 10 bases, 6 bases remained unmatched. The DNA of the CDR3 is TGTGCCAGTAGTCTAGGGACAGGGAGGTCACCCCTCCACTTT. This translates into CASSLGTGRSPLHF.

This sequence joins TRBV5-4 and TRBJ2-3, with 7 nucleotides matching TRBD1. This CDR3 is 16 amino acids long. V lost 7 bases, J lost 0 bases, and 11 bases stayed unmatched. Germline V gene sequence: CDR1 SGHNT, CDR2 YYREEE (reference sequence). CDR3 loop: CASGRQGATSTDTQYF. The CDR3 nucleotides read TGTGCCAGCGGTCGACAGGGAGCTACTAGCACAGATACGCAGTATTTT.

In this sample, this clone turned up once. V is TRBV7-8 and J is TRBJ1-4; tentative D call: TRBD1 (6 bases). This CDR3 contains 16 residues. The ends were cut back, 6 bases at V and 3 bases at J, with 17 bases in the middle. Germline CDR1 is SGHVS and CDR2 is FQNEAQ. The CDR3: CASRKTWTASNEKLFF. The CDR3 DNA reads TGTGCCAGCAGGAAGACTTGGACAGCTTCTAATGAAAAACTGTTTTTT.

This chain connects TRBV6-1 to TRBJ2-2, with 9 bases matching TRBD1. The germline CDR1 and CDR2 sequences are MNHNS and SASEGT. V shed 8 bases, J shed 2 bases, and the junction held 6 bases outside the gene matches. This CDR3 contains 15 residues. The CDR3 DNA reads TGTGCCAGCCTCCGGGACAGGGTCAACACCGGGGAGCTGTTTTTT. Amino acid sequence: CASLRDRVNTGELFF.

This chain connects TRBV4-2 to TRBJ1-1; D unclear. This CDR3 contains 14 residues. Between the trimmed V and J ends, which lost 0 bases and 1 base, there was a span of 6 bases. Germline V gene data show CDR1 as LGHNA and CDR2 as YNFKEQ. The CDR3 loop reads CASSQDSENTEAFF. The CDR3 DNA is TGTGCCAGCAGCCAAGATTCAGAGAACACTGAAGCTTTCTTT.

V and J are TRBV6-5 and TRBJ1-6, with 8 bases lining up with TRBD1. The germline V gene has CDR1 MNHEY and CDR2 SVGAGI. This CDR3 is 14 amino acids long. After removal of 7 bases from V and 7 bases from J, the junction contained 6 bases not matched to a gene. The CDR3 DNA reads TGTGCCAGCAATACAGGGGGACAAAATTCACCCCTCCACTTT. Residues: CASNTGGQNSPLHF.

This sequence joins TRBV4-3 and TRBJ2-3; 13 nucleotides line up with TRBD2. The CDR3 has 16 residues. Trimming removed 5 bases from V and 4 bases from J; junction bases left unmatched: 6. Germline V gene lookup returns CDR1 LGHNA and CDR2 YSLEER. The CDR3 sequence is CASSGLAGVLPDTQYF. For the CDR3, the DNA is TGCGCCAGCAGCGGACTAGCGGGGGTCTTGCCAGATACGCAGTATTTT.

The chain recombines TRBV29-1 with TRBJ1-2; 8 bases agree with TRBD1. CDR1 and CDR2 (germline): SQVTM, ANQGSEA. Unmatched junction bases numbered 12, after V lost 8 bases and J lost 7 bases. This CDR3 is built from 13 residues. CDR3 DNA sequence: TGCAGCTCTGCGGCGGCAGGGGGCTCTGGCTACACCTTC. It codes for CSSAAAGGSGYTF.

The chain is built from TRBV5-4 and TRBJ2-5; 13 nucleotides align to TRBD2. The ends lost 3 bases at V and 3 bases at J; junction bases unmatched: 5. Germline CDR1 is SGHNT and CDR2 is YYREEE (reference sequence). The CDR3 has 16 amino acids. CDR3 amino acids: CASSSPTSGGEETQYF. The CDR3 bases are TGTGCCAGCAGCTCCCCCACTAGCGGGGGGGAAGAGACCCAGTACTTC.

The J gene is TRBJ2-1, the V gene TRBV5-1; 8 bases map to TRBD1. The CDR3 totals 15 residues. CDR1 is SGHRS, CDR2 YFSETQ, per germline. Trimming at V came to 4 bases and at J to 5 bases, leaving 8 bases not matched to a gene. CDR3 sequence: CASSLRQGLDNEQFF. The CDR3 bases are TGCGCCAGCAGCCTAAGACAGGGGCTAGACAATGAGCAGTTCTTC.

The chain uses TRBV5-4 and TRBJ1-5; possible D gene TRBD1, 6 bases. Trimming stripped 0 bases from V and 7 bases from J, with 8 bases between. The CDR3 is 13 residues long. Germline V gene lookup returns CDR1 SGHNT and CDR2 YYREEE (reference sequence). DNA for the CDR3: TGTGCCAGCAGCTTGGGGGGGGGCCAGCCCCAGCATTTT. Protein sequence: CASSLGGGQPQHF.

The rearrangement links TRBV5-1 to TRBJ2-3, with no clear D. The V gene lost 4 bases and the J gene lost 3 bases, with 3 bases spanning the gap. Per germline, CDR1 SGHRS and CDR2 YFSETQ. The CDR3 has 11 residues. In DNA form, the CDR3 reads TGCGCCAGCAGCGTAACAGATACGCAGTATTTT. Encoded protein: CASSVTDTQYF.

The V call is TRBV29-1, the J call TRBJ2-2, with a weak D call TRBD2 (6 bases). CDR3 length: 15 residues. Looked up from germline, CDR1 is SQVTM and CDR2 is ANQGSEA. V was cut by 3 bases and J by 6 bases, with 17 bases left in between. CDR3 in amino acids: CSVEVGGLTSGELFF. The CDR3 DNA reads TGCAGCGTTGAGGTGGGAGGACTAACGTCCGGGGAGCTGTTTTTT.